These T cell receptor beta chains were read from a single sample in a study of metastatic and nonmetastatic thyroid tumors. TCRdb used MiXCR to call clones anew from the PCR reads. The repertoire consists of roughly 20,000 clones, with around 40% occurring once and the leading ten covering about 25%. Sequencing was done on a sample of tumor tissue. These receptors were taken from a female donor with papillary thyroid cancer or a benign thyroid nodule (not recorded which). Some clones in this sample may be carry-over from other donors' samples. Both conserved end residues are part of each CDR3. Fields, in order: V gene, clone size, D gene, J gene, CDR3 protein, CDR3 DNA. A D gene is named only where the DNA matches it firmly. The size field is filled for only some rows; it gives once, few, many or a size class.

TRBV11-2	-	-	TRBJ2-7	CASSLAVGDGTYEQYF	TGTGCCAGCAGCCTCGCCGTCGGGGACGGAACCTACGAGCAGTACTTC
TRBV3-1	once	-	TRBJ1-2	CASSPHADEDYGYTF	TGTGCCAGCAGCCCACACGCGGACGAGGACTATGGCTACACCTTC
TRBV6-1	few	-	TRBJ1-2	CASSELGTGYGYTF	TGTGCCAGCAGTGAACTGGGAACGGGGTATGGCTACACCTTC
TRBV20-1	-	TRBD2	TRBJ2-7	CSAGLAGLRREQYF	TGCAGTGCGGGACTAGCGGGACTGCGTCGGGAGCAGTACTTC
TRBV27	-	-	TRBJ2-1	CASRTQDNEQFF	TGTGCCAGCAGGACACAAGACAATGAGCAGTTCTTC
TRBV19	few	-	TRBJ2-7	CASSINSLYSYEQYF	TGTGCCAGTAGTATTAACAGTCTATATTCCTACGAGCAGTACTTC
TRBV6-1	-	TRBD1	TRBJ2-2	CASRPDRAEAGELFF	TGTGCCAGCAGACCCGACAGGGCGGAGGCCGGGGAGCTGTTTTTT
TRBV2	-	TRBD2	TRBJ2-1	CASKASGRAGSRNEQFF	TGTGCCAGCAAGGCTAGCGGGAGGGCCGGGTCGCGGAATGAGCAGTTCTTC
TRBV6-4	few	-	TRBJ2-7	CASSEAGEGYEQYF	TGTGCCAGCAGTGAGGCGGGCGAGGGCTACGAGCAGTACTTC
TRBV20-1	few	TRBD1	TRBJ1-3	CSARETGVRNTIYF	TGCAGTGCTAGAGAAACAGGGGTTAGAAACACCATATATTTT
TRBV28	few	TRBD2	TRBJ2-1	CASSSGLAGHNEQFF	TGTGCCAGCAGTTCGGGACTAGCGGGACACAATGAGCAGTTCTTC
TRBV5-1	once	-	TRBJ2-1	CASSLEVYEQFF	TGCGCCAGCAGCTTGGAAGTCTATGAGCAGTTCTTC
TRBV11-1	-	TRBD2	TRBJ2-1	CASSLLAGGMYEQFF	TGTGCCAGCAGCTTACTAGCGGGAGGGATGTATGAGCAGTTCTTC
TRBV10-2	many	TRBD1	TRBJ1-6	CASSEGTGDRSPLHF	TGCGCCAGCAGTGAGGGGACAGGGGATAGGTCACCCCTCCACTTT
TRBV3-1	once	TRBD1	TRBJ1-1	CASSQIDRENTEAFF	TGTGCCAGCAGCCAGATAGACAGGGAGAACACTGAAGCTTTCTTT
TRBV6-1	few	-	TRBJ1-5	CASSPQGKWSNQPQHF	TGTGCCAGCAGCCCCCAAGGGAAATGGAGCAATCAGCCCCAGCATTTT
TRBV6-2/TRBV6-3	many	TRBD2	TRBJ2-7	CASSYSNPLAGGLWDEQYF	TGTGCCAGCAGTTACTCGAACCCCCTAGCGGGAGGGCTCTGGGACGAGCAGTACTTC
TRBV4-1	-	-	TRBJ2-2	CASSQVRRELFF	TGCGCCAGCAGCCAAGTCCGGAGGGAGCTGTTTTTT
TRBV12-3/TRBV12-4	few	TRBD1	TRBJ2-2	CASSSGQGRTGELFF	TGTGCCAGCAGTAGTGGACAGGGGCGAACCGGGGAGCTGTTTTTT
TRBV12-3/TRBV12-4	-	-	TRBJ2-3	CASSLESGEIQYF	TGTGCCAGCAGTTTGGAATCGGGGGAAATTCAGTATTTT
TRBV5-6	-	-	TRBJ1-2	CASSRSPTEGYGYTF	TGTGCCAGCAGCCGATCACCAACCGAGGGCTATGGCTACACCTTC
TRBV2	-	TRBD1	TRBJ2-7	CASRTGTGRSPYEQYF	TGTGCCAGCAGGACCGGGACAGGGAGGTCGCCCTACGAGCAGTACTTC
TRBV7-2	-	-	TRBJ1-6	CASSPTGNYNSPLHF	TGTGCCAGCAGCCCGACAGGCAACTATAATTCACCCCTCCACTTT
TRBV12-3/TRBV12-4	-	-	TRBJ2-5	CASSLSLALGETQYF	TGTGCCAGCAGTTTAAGCCTAGCGCTAGGGGAGACCCAGTACTTC
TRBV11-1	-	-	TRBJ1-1	CASSLVANTEAFF	TGTGCCAGCAGCTTAGTCGCGAACACTGAAGCTTTCTTT
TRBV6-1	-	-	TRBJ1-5	CASTPGPGNSNQPQHF	TGTGCCAGCACCCCAGGTCCGGGGAATAGCAATCAGCCCCAGCATTTT
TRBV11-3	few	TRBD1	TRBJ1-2	CASSSPGTGFNGYTF	TGTGCCAGCAGCTCACCCGGGACAGGGTTCAATGGCTACACCTTC
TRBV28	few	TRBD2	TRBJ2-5	CASRPGGEETQYF	TGTGCCAGCAGACCCGGGGGGGAAGAGACCCAGTACTTC
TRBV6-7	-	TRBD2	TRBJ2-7	CASSYADGLAGGTYEQYF	TGTGCCAGCAGTTACGCTGATGGACTAGCGGGAGGGACCTACGAGCAGTACTTC
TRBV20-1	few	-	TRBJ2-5	CSAPKGETQYF	TGCAGTGCTCCCAAGGGCGAAACCCAGTACTTC
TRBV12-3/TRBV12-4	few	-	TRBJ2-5	CASSFEGPQETQYF	TGTGCCAGCAGTTTTGAGGGGCCTCAAGAGACCCAGTACTTC
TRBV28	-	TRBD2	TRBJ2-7	CASSLPGGNYEQYF	TGTGCCAGCAGTTTACCGGGAGGGAACTACGAGCAGTACTTC
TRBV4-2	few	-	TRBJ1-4	CASSRTKGLTNEKLFF	TGTGCCAGCAGCCGTACTAAGGGGCTGACTAATGAAAAACTGTTTTTT
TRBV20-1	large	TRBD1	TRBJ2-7	CLGSRDSYEQYF	TGCTTGGGGTCCCGGGACAGTTACGAGCAGTACTTC
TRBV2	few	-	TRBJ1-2	CASSVGVRGNYGYTF	TGTGCCAGCTCCGTGGGCGTGCGGGGTAACTATGGCTACACCTTC
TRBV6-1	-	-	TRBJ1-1	CASSRDPMNTEAFF	TGTGCCAGCAGTAGGGATCCCATGAACACTGAAGCTTTCTTT
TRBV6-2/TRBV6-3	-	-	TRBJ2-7	CASSLQGIYEQYF	TGTGCCAGCAGCCTTCAGGGGATCTACGAGCAGTACTTC
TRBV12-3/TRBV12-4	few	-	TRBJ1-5	CASSLGRWGGQPQHF	TGTGCCAGCAGTTTAGGGCGGTGGGGTGGTCAGCCCCAGCATTTT
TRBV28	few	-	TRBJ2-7	CASSSLLFSDRTYEQYF	TGTGCCAGCAGTTCATTGTTATTCTCGGACAGAACCTACGAGCAGTACTTC
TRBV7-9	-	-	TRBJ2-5	CASSLTGLQETQYF	TGTGCCAGCAGCTTAACCGGGCTACAGGAGACCCAGTACTTC
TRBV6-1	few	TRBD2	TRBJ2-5	CASSHRDYEETQYF	TGTGCCAGCAGTCACCGGGACTACGAAGAGACCCAGTACTTC
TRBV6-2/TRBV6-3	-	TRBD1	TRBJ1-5	CASSLGQGVQPQHF	TGTGCCAGCAGTTTGGGACAGGGGGTTCAGCCCCAGCATTTT
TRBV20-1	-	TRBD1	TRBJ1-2	CSARVLSGQQANYGYTF	TGCAGTGCTAGAGTTCTGTCGGGACAGCAAGCTAACTATGGCTACACCTTC
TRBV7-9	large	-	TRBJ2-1	CASSFGASYNEQFF	TGTGCCAGCAGCTTTGGGGCGTCCTACAATGAGCAGTTCTTC
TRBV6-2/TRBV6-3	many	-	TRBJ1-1	CASSYTRANTEAFF	TGTGCCAGCAGTTACACCCGGGCAAACACTGAAGCTTTCTTT
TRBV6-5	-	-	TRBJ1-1	CASSYSEEAAFF	TGTGCCAGCAGTTACTCTGAAGAGGCGGCTTTCTTT
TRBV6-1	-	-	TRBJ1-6	CASSSRGAWVDSPLHF	TGTGCCAGCAGTTCCCGGGGGGCTTGGGTAGATTCACCCCTCCACTTT
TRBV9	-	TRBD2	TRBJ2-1	CASSAQGLAGNNEQFF	TGTGCCAGCAGCGCCCAGGGACTAGCGGGGAACAATGAGCAGTTCTTC